A single sample gave rise to the 27 T cell receptor beta chains below, sequenced in a study of response to subunit inactivated influenza vaccine. TCRdb reprocessed the RT-PCR reads via MiXCR and lists one record per CDR3 protein. The data hold just under 550,000 distinct CDR3 sequences, with under 25% observed a single time. The data were also submitted as part of a second study, on T cells expressing NK-cell markers. That source adds: Generation of TCR beta cDNA was performed by 5'RACE template switching incorporating UMIs.

The starting material was CD4+ T cells sorted from PBMCs, obtained about 11 days after vaccination. The receptors stem from a man between 45 and 60 years old who received an inactivated influenza vaccine.

This clonotype was found a few times. The chain's CDR3 is CATGTSGGPNTGELFF. CDR3 coding DNA: TGTGCCACCGGGACTAGCGGGGGGCCGAACACCGGGGAGCTGTTTTTT. The chain combines TRBV10-3 with TRBJ2-2; 15 bases are a match to TRBD2. The CDR3 covers 16 residues. Germline lookup yields CDR1 ENHRY and CDR2 SYGVKD. Trimming at V came to 10 bases and at J to 0 bases, leaving 3 bases not matched to a gene.

The rearrangement uses TRBV20-1 and TRBJ1-1; TRBD1 matches 9 bases. V shed 1 base and J 6 bases; nucleotides not matched to a gene: 3. The germline V gene has CDR1 DFQATT and CDR2 SNEGSKA (reference sequence). The CDR3 covers 13 residues. The CDR3 bases are TGCAGTGCTAGAGCGGACAGGGGACCTGAAGCTTTCTTT. Protein product: CSARADRGPEAFF.

The rearrangement links TRBV20-1 to TRBJ2-4; maybe TRBD2 (5 bases). The CDR3 loop spans 14 amino acids. Germline CDR1 is DFQATT and CDR2 is SNEGSKA (reference sequence). Trimming removed 5 bases at V and 4 bases at J, with 15 bases between. For the CDR3, the DNA is TGCAGTGCTCTCGGGGATTTGGCGAAAAACATTCAGTACTTC. The encoded protein is CSALGDLAKNIQYF.

This clonotype has more than one count but fewer than ten. This chain links TRBV6-5 with TRBJ1-1; 9 positions match TRBD1. J lost 0 bases, V lost 8 bases, and 7 bases had no gene match. This CDR3 is built from 15 residues. Per germline, CDR1 MNHEY and CDR2 SVGAGI. This CDR3 reads CASGYRGPMNTEAFF. CDR3 bases: TGTGCCAGCGGCTACAGGGGGCCGATGAACACTGAAGCTTTCTTT.

This clonotype was recorded a few times. This sequence joins TRBV11-1 and TRBJ2-2; TRBD1 might be the D (5 bases). Germline V gene data show CDR1 as SGHAT and CDR2 as FQDESV (reference sequence). The CDR3 runs 20 residues. The germline V and J ends were trimmed by 4 bases and 6 bases, with 30 bases remaining between them. CDR3: CASSSIPRSPSRVHSGELFF. Here the CDR3 DNA reads TGTGCCAGCAGCTCAATTCCCCGATCCCCTTCCAGGGTGCACTCCGGGGAGCTGTTTTTT.

V is TRBV10-3 and J is TRBJ2-1; D could derive from TRBD1 or TRBD2 (5 bases each). The CDR3 runs 13 residues. Germline V CDR1 and CDR2: ENHRY, SYGVKD. Trimming shortened V by 6 bases and J by 5 bases, and 11 bases separated the two germline ends. The CDR3 DNA is TGTGCCATCAGAAGGGGACCTGACAATGAGCAGTTCTTC. Translated: CAIRRGPDNEQFF.

This clonotype was observed a handful of times. The rearrangement links TRBV29-1 to TRBJ2-3; 10 positions match TRBD1. CDR1 and CDR2 from the germline V gene are SQVTM and ANQGSEA. Trimming cost V 5 bases and J 2 bases; bases outside gene matches: 7. This CDR3 has 15 amino acids. The CDR3 DNA reads as TGCAGCGTTCTACAGACAGGGGGCTACACAGATACGCAGTATTTT. Amino acid sequence: CSVLQTGGYTDTQYF.

This chain joins TRBV5-6 and TRBJ2-6; 8 nucleotides line up with TRBD1. J gave up 3 bases and V 4 bases, and 3 bases lay outside the gene matches. The CDR3 is 15 amino acids. Germline CDR1 SGHDT, CDR2 YYEEEE. The CDR3 loop reads CASSLRGLGANVLTF. Here the CDR3 DNA reads TGTGCCAGCAGCCTCAGGGGGCTTGGGGCCAACGTCCTGACTTTC.

This clonotype was detected only a few times. This chain links TRBV5-1 with TRBJ2-1; 14 bases map to TRBD2. V trimming: 4 bases; J trimming: 7 bases; junction bases outside the gene matches: 4. CDR1 SGHRS and CDR2 YFSETQ come from the germline V gene. CDR3 length: 15 amino acids. This CDR3 is CASSQRTSGGNEQFF. The CDR3 nucleotides are TGCGCCAGCAGCCAACGGACTAGCGGGGGGAATGAGCAGTTCTTC.

The J gene is TRBJ2-3, the V gene TRBV20-1; TRBD1 might be the D (5 bases). The CDR3 is 17 amino acids. CDR1 is DFQATT and CDR2 is SNEGSKA in the germline V gene (reference sequence). V was pared by 5 bases and J by 5 bases, with 26 bases between. The CDR3 loop reads CSALGGASVGPVDTQYF. Written as DNA, the CDR3 is TGCAGTGCTTTGGGTGGGGCGTCGGTAGGGCCGGTAGATACGCAGTATTTT.

V gene TRBV20-1 combines with J gene TRBJ1-4, with 9 bases lining up with TRBD1. Trimming cost V 5 bases and J 0 bases; bases outside gene matches: 10. Germline CDR1 and CDR2: DFQATT and SNEGSKA (reference sequence). There are 17 residues in the CDR3. CDR3 DNA: TGCAGTGCTGTTATGACAGGGGGTACTTCAACTAATGAAAAACTGTTTTTT. This codes for CSAVMTGGTSTNEKLFF.

The chain uses TRBV18 and TRBJ2-1; TRBD2 aligns across 11 bases. CDR1 KGHSH and CDR2 LQKENI come from the germline V gene. The CDR3 contains 16 residues. Trimming removed 5 bases from V and 5 bases from J; junction bases left unmatched: 8. In DNA, the CDR3 is TGTGCCAGCTCAAAGACGGGACTAGCGGACAACAATGAGCAGTTCTTC. Protein: CASSKTGLADNNEQFF. The variable domain in full, with the rest retrieved from reference TRBV18 and TRBJ2-1, is NAGVMQNPRHLVRRRGQEARLRCSPMKGHSHVYWYRQLPEEGLKFMVYLQKENIIDESGMPKERFSAEFPKEGPSILRIQQVVRGDSAAYFCASSKTGLADNNEQFFGPGTRLTVL.

There are many counts of this clonotype. The genes are TRBV12-3 or TRBV12-4 and TRBJ1-6, with D possibly being TRBD1 (6 bases). CDR3 length: 18 residues. The V and J ends lost 6 bases and 0 bases respectively, with 18 bases between them. The CDR3: CASRIYTGHSSYNSPLHF. The CDR3 DNA is TGTGCCAGCAGAATATACACAGGGCACAGCTCCTATAATTCACCCCTCCACTTT.

This sequence joins TRBV5-1 and TRBJ1-2; a weak D match, TRBD1 (6 bases). Trimming took off 2 bases at V and 7 bases at J, with 15 bases between the two ends. This CDR3 has 14 residues. Germline-derived CDR1 and CDR2 are SGHRS and YFSETQ. This chain's CDR3 is CASSFASGESGYTF. The CDR3 nucleotides read TGCGCCAGCAGCTTCGCATCAGGGGAAAGTGGCTACACCTTC.

For the CDR3, the DNA is TGTGCCAGCAGCGAGACAGGGGGCCACGAGCAGTACTTC. Protein product: CASSETGGHEQYF. V and J are TRBV3-1 and TRBJ2-7, with 10 bases aligning to TRBD1. V was pared by 5 bases and J by 5 bases, with 3 bases of the junction left unmatched. Per germline, CDR1 LGHDT and CDR2 YNNKEL (reference sequence). This CDR3 has 13 residues.

This clonotype was detected only a few times. This rearrangement joins TRBV4-1 to TRBJ2-2; D remains unclear. CDR3 size: 14 residues. CDR1 and CDR2 from the germline V gene are MGHRA and YSYEKL. With 4 bases removed from V and 3 bases from J, the gap between germline ends came to 9 bases. CDR3 nucleotides: TGCGCCAGCAGCCTCCTAAGGGACACCGGGGAGCTGTTTTTT. This encodes CASSLLRDTGELFF.

This clonotype was found a few times. The rearrangement joins TRBV5-1 to TRBJ2-5, with TRBD2 as a possible D gene (7 bases). Germline values: CDR1 SGHRS, CDR2 YFSETQ. There are 19 residues in the CDR3. Deletions cut 4 bases from V and 0 bases from J, with 25 bases between. This CDR3 reads CASSTPPAGAGKYQETQYF. As DNA, the CDR3 is TGCGCCAGCAGCACCCCCCCCGCGGGGGCCGGAAAGTACCAAGAGACCCAGTACTTC.

The J gene is TRBJ2-7, the V gene TRBV10-3; 8 nucleotides match TRBD1. Germline V lookup: CDR1 ENHRY, CDR2 SYGVKD. Trimming removed 5 bases from V and 4 bases from J; junction bases left unmatched: 4. The CDR3 loop spans 13 amino acids. This chain's CDR3 is CAISKDREYEQYF. The CDR3, as DNA: TGTGCCATCAGTAAGGACAGGGAGTACGAGCAGTACTTC.

The genes are TRBV3-1 and TRBJ2-5; no definite D call. This CDR3 contains 14 residues. V lost 4 bases and J 5 bases, leaving 14 bases between the germline ends. Germline assignment: CDR1 LGHDT and CDR2 YNNKEL (reference sequence). CDR3: CASSPRQVGETQYF. CDR3 in DNA: TGTGCCAGCAGCCCCCGGCAGGTGGGGGAGACCCAGTACTTC.

This clonotype has only one observation. CDR3 loop: CASSGTGVWMVHNEQFF. The DNA of the CDR3 is TGTGCCAGCAGTGGGACAGGGGTTTGGATGGTCCACAATGAGCAGTTCTTC. This chain connects TRBV6-2 or TRBV6-3 to TRBJ2-1, with 10 nucleotides matching TRBD1. Germline loops: CDR1 MNHEY, CDR2 SVGEGT. The CDR3 sequence is 17 residues long. The V and J ends lost 5 bases and 5 bases, in that order; junction bases with no gene match: 12.

This clonotype was detected many times. The V gene is TRBV7-9, the J gene TRBJ1-4; D is unresolved. This CDR3 spans 15 amino acids. Germline CDR1 SEHNR, CDR2 FQNEAQ (reference sequence). Trimming took 1 base from V and 6 from J, leaving 12 bases between them. The DNA of the CDR3 is TGTGCCAGCAGCTTAGGAACGTTGGCAGATGAAAAACTGTTTTTT. Translating it yields CASSLGTLADEKLFF.

Only one count was recorded for this clonotype. The chain uses TRBV20-1 and TRBJ2-1; 9 bases map to TRBD1. CDR3 length: 16 residues. The J segment lost 10 bases and the V segment lost 2 bases, leaving 15 bases of the junction unmatched. Germline CDR1 DFQATT, CDR2 SNEGSKA (reference sequence). The CDR3 nucleotides read TGCAGTGCTAGACTCTGGGGGACCGGGACAGGGAAAGAGCAGTTCTTC. Protein sequence: CSARLWGTGTGKEQFF.

This clonotype was observed a handful of times. V usage is TRBV20-1 and J usage is TRBJ2-1; weak D call: TRBD2 (6 bases). V shed 5 bases and J shed 7 bases, with 18 bases lying between them. Germline V gives CDR1 DFQATT, CDR2 SNEGSKA (reference sequence). The CDR3 covers 14 residues. CDR3 loop: CSAELGDGGNEQFF. CDR3 DNA sequence: TGCAGTGCTGAGCTAGGGGATGGAGGGAATGAGCAGTTCTTC.

V and J are TRBV7-2 and TRBJ1-5; no clear D gene. The CDR3 loop spans 15 amino acids. Looked up from germline, CDR1 is SGHTA and CDR2 is FQGNSA. Trimming pared 0 bases from V and 9 bases from J, leaving 15 bases between. The CDR3 DNA is TGTGCCAGCAGCTTAGCAGGACCTGACCGCTGGCCCCAGCATTTT. Residues: CASSLAGPDRWPQHF.

This clonotype was observed a handful of times. CDR3 nucleotide sequence: TGTGCCACCAGCAGAGATCCGGGGAGGGGCTACGAGCAGTACTTC. It codes for CATSRDPGRGYEQYF. V is TRBV15 and J is TRBJ2-7; TRBD2 agrees at 7 bases. The germline CDR1 and CDR2 sequences are LNHNV and YYDKDF (reference sequence). Germline trimming cut 0 bases from V and 3 bases from J; bases unmatched to any gene: 5. The length of the CDR3 is 15 residues.

The V call is TRBV27, the J call TRBJ2-7; maybe TRBD1 (6 bases). CDR3 length equals 16 residues. The germline V gene has CDR1 MNHEY and CDR2 SMNVEV (reference sequence). V lost 0 bases and J 0 bases, leaving 12 bases between the germline ends. CDR3 sequence (DNA): TGTGCCAGCAGTTTATCGACGGACAGCAGCTCCTACGAGCAGTACTTC. This sequence encodes CASSLSTDSSSYEQYF.

The chain joins TRBV3-1 to TRBJ2-7; TRBD2 matches 8 bases. The CDR3 sequence is 15 residues long. Germline V gene sequence: CDR1 LGHDT, CDR2 YNNKEL (reference sequence). Trimming at V came to 0 bases and at J to 6 bases, leaving 7 bases not matched to a gene. CDR3 bases: TGTGCCAGCAGCCAAGAAGGACTAGCCAATTCCGAGCAGTACTTC. Its protein is CASSQEGLANSEQYF.